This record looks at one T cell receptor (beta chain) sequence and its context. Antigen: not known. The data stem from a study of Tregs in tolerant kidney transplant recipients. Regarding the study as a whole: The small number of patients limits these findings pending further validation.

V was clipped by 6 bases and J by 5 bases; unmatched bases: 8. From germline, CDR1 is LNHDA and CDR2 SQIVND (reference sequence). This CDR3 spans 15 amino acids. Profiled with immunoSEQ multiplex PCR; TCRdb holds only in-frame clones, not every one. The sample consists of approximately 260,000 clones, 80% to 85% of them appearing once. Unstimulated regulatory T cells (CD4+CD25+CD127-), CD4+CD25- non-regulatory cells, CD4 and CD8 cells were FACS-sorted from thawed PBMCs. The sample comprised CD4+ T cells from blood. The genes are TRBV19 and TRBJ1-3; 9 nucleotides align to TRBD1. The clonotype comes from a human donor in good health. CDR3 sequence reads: CASSPQQGARNTIYF. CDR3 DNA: TGTGCCAGTAGCCCTCAACAGGGGGCTAGAAACACCATATATTTT.